Given below is one T cell receptor (beta chain) in context. Its specificity is not known. These data are taken from a study of cytomegalovirus exposure and HLA in healthy donors. Points from the study as a whole: Later examination showed HLA-associated TCR beta chains had greater clonal expansion than equally common others. Among donors in an Asian-associated ancestry cluster, a later analysis reportedly found fewer N-insertions than the roughly 700-donor mean.

Amplification used 60 Vbeta primers and 13 Jbeta primers. Only in-frame clones appear in the TCRdb table, and some are missing; sequencing was by immunoSEQ multiplex PCR. This table holds 60,000 to 75,000 clones, around 74% found once. Germline loops: CDR1 MGHRA, CDR2 YSYEKL. V was pared by 3 bases and J by 3 bases, with 9 bases of the junction left unmatched. The CDR3 is 16 amino acids. The sequencing sample was made of PBMCs. The TCR comes from a woman aged 25 to 45 in good health and CMV-seropositive. The chain joins TRBV4-1 to TRBJ2-7; the match to TRBD1 covers 9 bases. The CDR3: CASSQRTGDSLYEQYF. CDR3 bases: TGCGCCAGCAGCCAGCGGACAGGGGATTCCCTCTACGAGCAGTACTTC.